The 25 T cell receptor beta chains reported below all come from one sample, sequenced in a study of blood T cell repertoires in COVID-19. TCRdb keeps only in-frame clones here, not all; method: immunoSEQ multiplex PCR. The sample lists around 250,000 clones; roughly 80% were seen once. The sequencing input was PBMCs or T cells enriched from blood (not recorded which). These receptors came from a man aged 40-49 years who had been exposed to COVID-19.

This clone was detected once. As DNA, the CDR3 is TGTGCCAGGGGCCGGGACAGGGGGAATTCACCCCTCCACTTT. Protein: CARGRDRGNSPLHF. The chain recombines TRBV2 with TRBJ1-6; 11 bases agree with TRBD1. Germline CDR1 SNHLY, CDR2 FYNNEI. V shed 9 bases and J 7 bases; nucleotides not matched to a gene: 5. This CDR3 comprises 14 residues.

The J gene is TRBJ2-7, the V gene TRBV19; maybe TRBD2 (6 bases). The CDR3 runs to 14 residues. V was shortened by 8 bases and J by 2 bases, with 16 bases between the two germline ends. CDR1 is LNHDA and CDR2 is SQIVND in the germline V gene (reference sequence). This CDR3 reads CASFNGRHPYEQYF. Written as DNA, the CDR3 is TGTGCCAGTTTTAACGGGAGACATCCCTACGAGCAGTACTTC.

The rearrangement joins TRBV19 to TRBJ1-4, with 7 bases matching TRBD1. The CDR3 length is 15 residues. Germline lookup yields CDR1 LNHDA and CDR2 SQIVND (reference sequence). V lost 6 bases and J lost 8; bases outside the gene matches: 12. CDR3 sequence reads: CASSETTGLREKLFF. For the CDR3, the DNA is TGTGCCAGTAGCGAAACGACAGGGCTACGAGAAAAACTGTTTTTT.

CDR3 loop: CASSFGPYGGETQYF. The CDR3 region has the DNA TGTGCCAGCAGCTTTGGGCCCTACGGGGGGGAGACCCAGTACTTC. The V gene is TRBV11-2, the J gene TRBJ2-5; 7 nucleotides match TRBD2. This CDR3 has 15 amino acids. In germline, CDR1 is SGHAT, CDR2 FQNNGV. V lost 3 bases and J lost 5; bases outside the gene matches: 9.

The chain is built from TRBV4-2 and TRBJ2-5; perhaps TRBD2 as D (5 bases). Germline loops: CDR1 LGHNA, CDR2 YNFKEQ. The CDR3 consists of 17 residues. The V end was cut by 3 bases, the J end by 1 base, with 18 bases between. DNA of the CDR3: TGTGCCAGCAGCCAGGGCGCGGAGAGGCGGGTCCAAGAGACCCAGTACTTC. Translation gives CASSQGAERRVQETQYF.

This clone has a handful of counts. This chain uses TRBV6-8 with TRBJ2-5; the D gene is possibly TRBD2 (6 bases). Between the trimmed V and J ends, which lost 6 bases and 2 bases, there was a span of 19 bases. This CDR3 contains 16 residues. Germline CDR1 reads MNHGY; CDR2 reads SAAAGT. CDR3 sequence reads: CASRVRGRYPQETQYF. The DNA for the CDR3 is TGTGCCAGCAGAGTCAGAGGGAGGTATCCGCAAGAGACCCAGTACTTC.

This clone was picked up a small number of times. The rearrangement uses TRBV5-1 and TRBJ1-3; possibly TRBD1 for D (5 bases). V was trimmed by 4 bases and J by 0 bases, leaving 14 bases between them. Per germline, CDR1 SGHRS and CDR2 YFSETQ. The CDR3 contains 16 residues. The CDR3 DNA reads as TGCGCCAGCAGCCCGGTTGGGGGGTTCTCTGGAAACACCATATATTTT. It translates to CASSPVGGFSGNTIYF.

The chain couples TRBV5-6 to TRBJ1-1; 9 positions match TRBD1. The CDR3 loop spans 14 amino acids. V lost 5 bases to trimming and J lost 1 base; unmatched junction nucleotides: 3. Looked up from germline, CDR1 is SGHDT and CDR2 is YYEEEE. The CDR3 loop reads CASRTQGANTEAFF. CDR3 coding DNA: TGTGCCAGCAGGACACAGGGGGCGAACACTGAAGCTTTCTTT.

This chain connects TRBV9 to TRBJ2-5, with D maybe TRBD2 (5 bases). The CDR3 totals 15 residues. The ends were cut back, 1 base at V and 3 bases at J, with 13 bases in the middle. Germline values: CDR1 SGDLS, CDR2 YYNGEE. Here the CDR3 reads CASSVWATGEETQYF. For the CDR3, the DNA is TGTGCCAGCAGCGTATGGGCTACCGGGGAAGAGACCCAGTACTTC.

V and J are TRBV5-1 and TRBJ2-7; 7 nucleotides line up with TRBD1. V gave up 4 bases and J gave up 7 bases; unmatched junction bases: 11. Germline lookup yields CDR1 SGHRS and CDR2 YFSETQ. The CDR3 runs to 14 residues. Here the CDR3 reads CASSLRQGTGEQYF. CDR3 DNA sequence: TGCGCCAGCAGCCTGAGACAGGGAACCGGAGAGCAGTACTTC.

The chain recombines TRBV20-1 with TRBJ1-1; the D is unclear. With 2 bases removed from V and 5 bases from J, the gap between germline ends came to 6 bases. The CDR3 runs to 11 residues. Germline loops: CDR1 DFQATT, CDR2 SNEGSKA (reference sequence). CDR3 in amino acids: CSARRETEAFF. The CDR3, as DNA: TGCAGTGCTAGAAGGGAGACTGAAGCTTTCTTT.

J is TRBJ1-6 and V is TRBV24-1, with D perhaps TRBD1 (5 bases). V gave up 1 base and J gave up 10 bases, with 7 bases separating them. The CDR3 loop spans 13 amino acids. Germline V CDR1 and CDR2: KGHDR, SFDVKD. CDR3 loop: CATSDFSGSPLHF. CDR3 bases: TGTGCCACCAGTGATTTCTCAGGGTCACCCCTCCACTTT.

The rearrangement links TRBV19 to TRBJ1-5; the D is unclear. V was trimmed by 4 bases and J by 3 bases, leaving 7 bases between them. CDR3 length: 13 residues. Germline V lookup: CDR1 LNHDA, CDR2 SQIVND (reference sequence). The CDR3 DNA reads as TGTGCCAGTAGTAGTCAAATCAATCAGCCCCAGCATTTT. Translating it yields CASSSQINQPQHF.

The rearrangement links TRBV19 to TRBJ1-5; D might be TRBD1 (6 bases). The germline CDR1 and CDR2 sequences are LNHDA and SQIVND (reference sequence). The CDR3 loop spans 14 amino acids. With 7 bases removed from V and 3 bases from J, the gap between germline ends came to 13 bases. In DNA form, the CDR3 reads TGTGCCAGTACCGGGACAACCGACAATCAGCCCCAGCATTTT. Protein sequence: CASTGTTDNQPQHF.

The table lists this clone with a count of one. This sequence joins TRBV28 and TRBJ1-6; D is ambiguous. CDR3 size: 19 residues. The V end was cut by 1 base, the J end by 7 bases, with 23 bases between. Germline lookup yields CDR1 MDHEN and CDR2 SYDVKM. The CDR3 sequence: CASSLSPLLVVGQNSPLHF. CDR3 nucleotide sequence: TGTGCCAGCAGTTTATCACCTCTTCTAGTGGTAGGCCAGAATTCACCCCTCCACTTT.

The rearrangement joins TRBV30 to TRBJ1-5, with 8 bases that match TRBD1. The CDR3 is 14 amino acids. J was trimmed by 6 bases and V by 1 base; bases with no gene match: 5. Germline V gene lookup returns CDR1 GTSNPN and CDR2 SVGIG (reference sequence). In DNA, the CDR3 is TGTGCCTGGAGTGCTGGGCAGGGGGCTCAGCCCCAGCATTTT. Translated, it gives CAWSAGQGAQPQHF.

This clone was recorded a few times. V is TRBV4-1 and J is TRBJ2-7; the match to TRBD2 covers 7 bases. The V and J ends lost 1 base and 2 bases, in that order; junction bases with no gene match: 5. The CDR3 totals 15 residues. Germline CDR1 and CDR2: MGHRA and YSYEKL. This CDR3 is CASSQVGDYPYEQYF. The CDR3 DNA is TGCGCCAGCAGCCAAGTTGGGGACTATCCCTACGAGCAGTACTTC.

This chain connects TRBV4-1 to TRBJ2-1; D perhaps matches TRBD2 (6 bases). From germline, CDR1 is MGHRA and CDR2 YSYEKL. Trimming cost V 2 bases and J 6 bases, with 14 bases left between them. This CDR3 is 15 amino acids long. This chain's CDR3 is CASSQTGTGTNEQFF. The CDR3 nucleotides read TGCGCCAGCAGCCAAACCGGGACTGGGACCAATGAGCAGTTCTTC.

With regard to this clone: Other DNA variants within this sample encode the same CDR3. The chain couples TRBV18 to TRBJ2-3, with D uncertain. The germline V gene encodes CDR1 KGHSH and CDR2 LQKENI. The length of the CDR3 is 13 residues. Trimming stripped 2 bases from V and 1 base from J, with 4 bases between. The CDR3 is CASSPGGTDTQYF. CDR3 in DNA: TGTGCCAGCTCACCAGGAGGCACAGATACGCAGTATTTT.

The chain carries TRBV6-5 and TRBJ2-7; D is unclear. Trimming shortened V by 2 bases and J by 3 bases, and 11 bases separated the two germline ends. Germline values: CDR1 MNHEY, CDR2 SVGAGI. This CDR3 is built from 14 residues. CDR3 protein: CASSYSPNLYEQYF. In DNA form, the CDR3 reads TGTGCCAGCAGTTACAGCCCGAACCTCTACGAGCAGTACTTC.

The genes are TRBV27 and TRBJ2-3; no reliable D call. The germline CDR1 and CDR2 sequences are MNHEY and SMNVEV (reference sequence). Trimming took off 5 bases at V and 4 bases at J, with 10 bases between the two ends. The CDR3 covers 13 residues. CDR3 in amino acids: CASSRGRADTQYF. CDR3 DNA sequence: TGTGCCAGCAGTCGAGGTCGCGCAGATACGCAGTATTTT.

The V and J genes are TRBV11-2 and TRBJ2-5; TRBD2 might be the D (5 bases). V lost 0 bases, J lost 0 bases, and 14 bases lay in between. Germline assignment: CDR1 SGHAT and CDR2 FQNNGV. The CDR3 contains 17 residues. CDR3 sequence (DNA): TGTGCCAGCAGCTTAGATGAGGCGGGCCAGTACCAAGAGACCCAGTACTTC. It codes for CASSLDEAGQYQETQYF.

The chain uses TRBV25-1 and TRBJ1-2; 7 nucleotides align to TRBD1. From germline, CDR1 is MGHDK and CDR2 SYGVNS. The CDR3 contains 15 residues. J gave up 9 bases and V 2 bases, and 12 bases lay outside the gene matches. The CDR3 DNA reads TGTGCCAGCAGTGAACCCGGCGGGACAGCCCTCCGCTACACCTTC. Residues: CASSEPGGTALRYTF.

This chain joins TRBV18 and TRBJ1-5; D remains unclear. The CDR3 sequence is 16 residues long. V was pared by 1 base and J by 1 base, with 11 bases between. Germline V gene lookup returns CDR1 KGHSH and CDR2 LQKENI. The CDR3 DNA follows: TGTGCCAGCTCACCACGTGGCGGGGAAAGCAATCAGCCCCAGCATTTT. This codes for CASSPRGGESNQPQHF.

V usage is TRBV5-4 and J usage is TRBJ2-1; D ambiguous. The length of the CDR3 is 13 residues. Trimming removed 2 bases at V and 7 bases at J, with 10 bases between. The V gene's germline CDR1 is SGHNT and CDR2 YYREEE (reference sequence). CDR3 region: CASSFFHGNEQFF. In nucleotides, the CDR3 is TGTGCCAGCAGCTTCTTCCACGGGAATGAGCAGTTCTTC.